The clone carrying this T cell receptor beta chain showed up just once. This CDR3 contains 19 residues. The germline V gene has CDR1 KGHDR and CDR2 SFDVKD. V lost 4 bases and J lost 0; bases outside the gene matches: 11. These data originate in a study of control samples from healthy donors and cancer patients. Repertoires were generated with immunoSEQ multiplex PCR, while TCRdb's copy carries only in-frame clones and drops some. The data contain fewer than 90,000 clones, nearly 90% of them singletons. This receptor was obtained from a woman aged 45-60 years in good health. V usage is TRBV24-1 and J usage is TRBJ2-3, with 11 bases aligning to TRBD2. The sample was blood. The CDR3 reads CATSDAVITSGGSTDTQYF. The CDR3 DNA reads TGTGCCACCAGTGACGCGGTGATTACTAGCGGGGGAAGCACAGATACGCAGTATTTT.